This T cell receptor (beta chain) derives from a study of cytomegalovirus exposure and HLA in healthy donors. The study ran its PCR with 60 Vbeta and 13 Jbeta primers. The method was immunoSEQ multiplex PCR; TCRdb's version includes in-frame clones alone and lacks a portion of them. The sample carries 85,000 to 100,000 clones, more than 75% recorded once. Regarding donors, all were healthy bone marrow donors. For the donor in question, CMV serostatus went unrecorded. Material: PBMCs. The receptor was isolated from a human donor in good health.

The DNA for the CDR3 is TGTGCCAGCAGCTTCGGGACAGGGACCTACGAGCAGTACTTC. Encoded protein: CASSFGTGTYEQYF. This sequence joins TRBV5-8 and TRBJ2-7; 9 bases align to TRBD1. The CDR3 runs 14 residues. V gave up 2 bases and J gave up 2 bases; unmatched junction bases: 2. Germline CDR1 is SGHTS and CDR2 is YDEGEE.